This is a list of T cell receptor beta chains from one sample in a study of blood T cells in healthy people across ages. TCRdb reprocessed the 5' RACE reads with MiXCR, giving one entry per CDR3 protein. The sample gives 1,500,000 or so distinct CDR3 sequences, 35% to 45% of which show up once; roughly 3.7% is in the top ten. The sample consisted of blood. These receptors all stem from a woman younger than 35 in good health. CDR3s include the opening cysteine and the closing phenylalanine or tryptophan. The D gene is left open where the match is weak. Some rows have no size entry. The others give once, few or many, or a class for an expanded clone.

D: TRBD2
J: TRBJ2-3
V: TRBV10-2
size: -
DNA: TGCGCCAGCAGGACGTGGGGACTAGCGCGCGCCGATAGCACAGATACGCAGTATTTT
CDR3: CASRTWGLARADSTDTQYF

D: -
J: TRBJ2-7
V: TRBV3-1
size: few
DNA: TGTGCCAGCAGCCGACGAAATACAGGGATCCACGAGCAGTACTTC
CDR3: CASSRRNTGIHEQYF

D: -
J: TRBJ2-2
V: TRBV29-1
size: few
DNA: TGCAGCGTTGATGTACACACCGGGGAGCTGTTTTTT
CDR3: CSVDVHTGELFF

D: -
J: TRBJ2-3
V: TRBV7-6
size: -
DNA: TGTGCCAGCAGCTTACAAGCGGGAGATACGCAGTATTTT
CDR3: CASSLQAGDTQYF

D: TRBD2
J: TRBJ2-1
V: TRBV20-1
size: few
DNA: TGCAGTGCTAGAGTTGCGGGAGGCCTCAATGAGCAGTTCTTC
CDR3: CSARVAGGLNEQFF

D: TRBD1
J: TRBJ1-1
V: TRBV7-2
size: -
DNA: TGTGCCAGCAGCCCGAGAGGACAGGGGTCTGAAGCTTTCTTT
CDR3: CASSPRGQGSEAFF

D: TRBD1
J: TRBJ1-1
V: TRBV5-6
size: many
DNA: TGTGCCAGCAGCCCGTACCGGGACAGCGGAAGTGAAGCTTTCTTT
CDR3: CASSPYRDSGSEAFF

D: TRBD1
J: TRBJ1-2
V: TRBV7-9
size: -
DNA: TGTGCCAGCAGCTTTAATGCAGGGGGCTATGGCTACACCTTC
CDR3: CASSFNAGGYGYTF

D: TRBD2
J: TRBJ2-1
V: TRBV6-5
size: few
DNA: TGTGCCAGCAGTTTCATAGCGGGAGGGCCGGGTAATGAGCAGTTCTTC
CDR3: CASSFIAGGPGNEQFF

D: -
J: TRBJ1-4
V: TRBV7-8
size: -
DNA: TGTGCCAGCAGCCCCCTCCAGGGGTTAGGTGAAGAACTGTTTTTT
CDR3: CASSPLQGLGEELFF

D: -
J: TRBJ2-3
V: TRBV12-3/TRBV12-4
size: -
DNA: TGTGCCAGCACTGTGGGAACAGATGCGCAGTATTTT
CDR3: CASTVGTDAQYF

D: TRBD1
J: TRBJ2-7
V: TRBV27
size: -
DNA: TGTGCCAGCAGCACAGACAGGGTTACCTACGAGCAGTACTTC
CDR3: CASSTDRVTYEQYF

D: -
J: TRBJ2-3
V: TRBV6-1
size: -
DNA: TGTGCCAGCAGTCCCGCCGGGCTGTTATTGATAGGAGCAGATACGCAGTATTTT
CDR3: CASSPAGLLLIGADTQYF

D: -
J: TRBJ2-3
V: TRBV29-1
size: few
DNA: TGCAGCGTTGTGGGGGGCCCTAGCACAGATACGCAGTATTTT
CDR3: CSVVGGPSTDTQYF

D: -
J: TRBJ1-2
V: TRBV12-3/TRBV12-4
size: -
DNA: TGTGCCAGCAACCCTACAGGGAACTATGGCTACACCTTC
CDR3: CASNPTGNYGYTF

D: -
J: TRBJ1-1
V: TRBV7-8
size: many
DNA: TGTGCCAGCACCCTAAAGTACGCTGAAGCTTTCTTT
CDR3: CASTLKYAEAFF

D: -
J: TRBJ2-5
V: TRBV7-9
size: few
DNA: TGTGCCAGCAGCTTTTGGGAGCCGTCAGAAGAGACCCAGTACTTC
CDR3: CASSFWEPSEETQYF

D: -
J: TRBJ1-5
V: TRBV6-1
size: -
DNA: TGTGCCAGCAGTGAGACAGGTCTTAATCAGCCCCAGCATTTT
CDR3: CASSETGLNQPQHF

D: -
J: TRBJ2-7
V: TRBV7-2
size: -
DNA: TGTGCCAGCAGCTTCTATTCAGCCCGGACGTTTCCCTACGAGCAGTACTTC
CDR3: CASSFYSARTFPYEQYF

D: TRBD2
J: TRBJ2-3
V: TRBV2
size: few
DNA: TGTGCCAGCAGTGAAAGAGAAGTGTCTAGCGGCCGCACAGATACGCAGTATTTT
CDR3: CASSEREVSSGRTDTQYF

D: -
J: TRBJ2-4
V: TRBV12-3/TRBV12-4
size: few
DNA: TGTGCCAGCAGTGCGGACAGAGGCGCAAACATTCAGTACTTC
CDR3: CASSADRGANIQYF

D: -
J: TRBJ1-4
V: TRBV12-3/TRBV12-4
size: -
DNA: TGTGCCAGCAGTCCTAGTAAAGGAAAACTGTTTTTT
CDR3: CASSPSKGKLFF

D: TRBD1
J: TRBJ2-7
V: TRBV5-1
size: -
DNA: TGCGCCAGCAGCTTGACAGGGGGCTATCTCTACGAGCAGTACTTC
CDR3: CASSLTGGYLYEQYF

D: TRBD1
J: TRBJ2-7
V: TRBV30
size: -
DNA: TGTGCCTGGAGTAATCCGGGACAGGGAAACTCCTACGAGCAGTACTTC
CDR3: CAWSNPGQGNSYEQYF

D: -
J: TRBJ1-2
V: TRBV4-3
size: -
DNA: TGCGCCAGCGGCCAAGATCCGAGGGAAGGCTACACCTTC
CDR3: CASGQDPREGYTF

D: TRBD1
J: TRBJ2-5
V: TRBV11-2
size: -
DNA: TGTGCCAGCAGCTTACCATACGGCTGGACAGGGCCAAACAAGCAGTACTTC
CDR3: CASSLPYGWTGPNKQYF

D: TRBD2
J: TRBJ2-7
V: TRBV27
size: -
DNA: TGTGCCAGCAGTTTATCGCCGGGACTAGCTTCTTACAATGAGCAGTACTTC
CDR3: CASSLSPGLASYNEQYF

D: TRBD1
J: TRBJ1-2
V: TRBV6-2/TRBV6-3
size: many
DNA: TGTGCCAGCAGCCCCCGGACAGGGGATGGCTACACCTTC
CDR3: CASSPRTGDGYTF

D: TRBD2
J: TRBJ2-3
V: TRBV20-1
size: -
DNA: TGCAGTGCTAGAGACAGTGCGAGGACTAGCGGGGTTACAGATACGCAGTATTTT
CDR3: CSARDSARTSGVTDTQYF

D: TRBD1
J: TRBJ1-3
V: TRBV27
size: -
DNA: TGTGCCAGCAGCTACAGGGGAGCTGGAAACACCATATATTTT
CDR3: CASSYRGAGNTIYF

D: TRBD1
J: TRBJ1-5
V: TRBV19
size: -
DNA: TGTGCCAGTAGTATCCCGGGACAGGTAAATCAGCCCCAGCATTTT
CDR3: CASSIPGQVNQPQHF

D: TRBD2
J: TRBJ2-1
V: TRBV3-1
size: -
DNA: TGTGCCAGCAGCCCTGAGCGGGGGGGCTGGGATGAGCAGTTCTTC
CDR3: CASSPERGGWDEQFF

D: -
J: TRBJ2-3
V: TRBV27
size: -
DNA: TGTGCCAGCAGTTTATCGGCCGGGAGCGCGCTCCGTACGCAGTATTTT
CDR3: CASSLSAGSALRTQYF

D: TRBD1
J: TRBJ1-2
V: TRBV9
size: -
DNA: TGTGCCAGCAGCGGGGGACAGGGGAGTTACTATGGCTACACCTTC
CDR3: CASSGGQGSYYGYTF

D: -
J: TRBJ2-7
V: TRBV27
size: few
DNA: TGTGCCAGCGGCACTCGGGACGGCCCCCAAGGCCAGTACTTC
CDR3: CASGTRDGPQGQYF

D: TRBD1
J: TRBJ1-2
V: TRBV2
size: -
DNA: TGTGCCAGCAGACTCCGGGACAGCGCCTATGGCTACACCTTC
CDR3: CASRLRDSAYGYTF

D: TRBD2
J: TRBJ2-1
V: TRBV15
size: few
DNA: TGTGCCACCAGCAGCGGCGCGGGAGGGTTCAATGAGCAGTTCTTC
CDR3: CATSSGAGGFNEQFF